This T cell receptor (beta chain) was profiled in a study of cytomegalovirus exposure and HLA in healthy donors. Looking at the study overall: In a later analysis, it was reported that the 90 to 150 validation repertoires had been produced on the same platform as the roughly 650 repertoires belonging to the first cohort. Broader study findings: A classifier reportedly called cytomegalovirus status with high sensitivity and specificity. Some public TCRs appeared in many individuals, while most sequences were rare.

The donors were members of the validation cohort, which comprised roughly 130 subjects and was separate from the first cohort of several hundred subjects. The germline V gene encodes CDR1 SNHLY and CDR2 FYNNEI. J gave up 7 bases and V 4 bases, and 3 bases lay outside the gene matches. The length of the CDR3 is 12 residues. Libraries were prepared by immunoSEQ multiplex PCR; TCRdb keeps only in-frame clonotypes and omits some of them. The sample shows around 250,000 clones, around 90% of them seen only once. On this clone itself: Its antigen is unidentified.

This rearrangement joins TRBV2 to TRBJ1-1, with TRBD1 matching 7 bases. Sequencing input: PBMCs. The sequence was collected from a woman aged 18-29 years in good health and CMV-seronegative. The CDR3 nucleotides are TGTGCCAGCAGTGGACAGGGTAATGAAGCTTTCTTT. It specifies CASSGQGNEAFF.